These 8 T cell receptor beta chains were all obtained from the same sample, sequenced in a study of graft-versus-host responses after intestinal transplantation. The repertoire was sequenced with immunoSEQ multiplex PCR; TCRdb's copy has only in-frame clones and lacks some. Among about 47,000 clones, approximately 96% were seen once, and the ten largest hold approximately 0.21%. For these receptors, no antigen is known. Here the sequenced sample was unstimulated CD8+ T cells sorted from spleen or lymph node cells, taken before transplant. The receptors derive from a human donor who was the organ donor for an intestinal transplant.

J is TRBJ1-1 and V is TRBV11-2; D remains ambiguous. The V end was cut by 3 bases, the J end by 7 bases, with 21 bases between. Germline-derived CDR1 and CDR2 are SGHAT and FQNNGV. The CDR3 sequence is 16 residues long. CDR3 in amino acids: CASSFLVAGLRGEAFF. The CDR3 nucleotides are TGTGCCAGCAGCTTTCTCGTAGCTGGGCTTCGTGGTGAAGCTTTCTTT.

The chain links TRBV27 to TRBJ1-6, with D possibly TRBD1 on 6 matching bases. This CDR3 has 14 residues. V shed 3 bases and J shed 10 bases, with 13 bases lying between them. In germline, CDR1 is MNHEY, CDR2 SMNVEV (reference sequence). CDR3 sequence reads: CASSFQGIRSPLHF. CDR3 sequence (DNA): TGTGCCAGCAGTTTCCAGGGGATAAGGTCACCCCTCCACTTT.

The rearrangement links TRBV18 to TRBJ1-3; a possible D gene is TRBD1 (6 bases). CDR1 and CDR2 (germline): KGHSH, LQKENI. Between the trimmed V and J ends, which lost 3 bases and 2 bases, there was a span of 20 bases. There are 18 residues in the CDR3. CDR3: CASSPQGILTQAGNTIYF. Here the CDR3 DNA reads TGTGCCAGCTCACCTCAGGGGATTTTAACGCAGGCTGGAAACACCATATATTTT.

The CDR3 loop is CASSDLTSGGARETQYF. The DNA of the CDR3 is TGTGCCAGCAGCGACCTGACTAGCGGGGGAGCCCGGGAGACCCAGTACTTC. The rearrangement uses TRBV27 and TRBJ2-5; 12 bases are shared with TRBD2. The V and J ends lost 6 bases and 5 bases, in that order; junction bases with no gene match: 13. There are 17 residues in the CDR3. Germline CDR1 reads MNHEY; CDR2 reads SMNVEV (reference sequence).

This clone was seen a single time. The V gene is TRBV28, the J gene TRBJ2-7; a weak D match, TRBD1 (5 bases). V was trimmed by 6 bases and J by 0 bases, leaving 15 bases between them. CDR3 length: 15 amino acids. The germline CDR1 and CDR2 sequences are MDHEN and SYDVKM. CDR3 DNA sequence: TGTGCCAGCAGGCCCCCGGACATATACTCCTACGAGCAGTACTTC. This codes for CASRPPDIYSYEQYF.

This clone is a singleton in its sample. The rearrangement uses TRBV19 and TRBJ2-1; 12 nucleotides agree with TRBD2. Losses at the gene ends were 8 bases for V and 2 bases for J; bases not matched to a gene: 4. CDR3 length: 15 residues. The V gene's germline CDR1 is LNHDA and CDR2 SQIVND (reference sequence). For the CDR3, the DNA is TGTGCCAGTGCCCCTAGCGGGGGGGCCTACAATGAGCAGTTCTTC. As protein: CASAPSGGAYNEQFF.

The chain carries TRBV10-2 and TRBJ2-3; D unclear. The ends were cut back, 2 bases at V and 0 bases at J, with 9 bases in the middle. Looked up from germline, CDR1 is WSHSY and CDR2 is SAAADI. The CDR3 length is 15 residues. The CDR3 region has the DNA TGCGCCAGCAGTGAGAGCCCCCTAAGCACAGATACGCAGTATTTT. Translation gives CASSESPLSTDTQYF.

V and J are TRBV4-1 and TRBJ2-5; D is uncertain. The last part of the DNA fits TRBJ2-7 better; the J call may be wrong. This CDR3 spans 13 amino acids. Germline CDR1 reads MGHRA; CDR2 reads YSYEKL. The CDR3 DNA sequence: TGCGCCAGCTCCTATGACCTGAACTACGAGCAGTACTTC. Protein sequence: CASSYDLNYEQYF.